Below are 29 T cell receptor beta chains sequenced from a single sample in a study of human thymus T cells. TCRdb's table, derived via immunoSEQ multiplex PCR, lists solely in-frame clones and lacks some. The sample shows just over 45,000 clones, just under 95% of them seen only once. The sample comprised blood. The source of these receptors is a girl under three years old with a congenital heart defect but otherwise immunologically healthy.

This rearrangement joins TRBV7-6 to TRBJ1-2, with D possibly being TRBD1 (6 bases). This CDR3 has 13 residues. The germline V gene encodes CDR1 SGHVS and CDR2 FNYEAQ. V was trimmed by 5 bases and J by 7 bases, leaving 14 bases between them. The CDR3 coding sequence is TGTGCCAGCAGCCCAGCCGGGGGGGCTGGCTACACCTTC. Translating it yields CASSPAGGAGYTF.

The V and J genes are TRBV19 and TRBJ1-5, with D possibly being TRBD1 (5 bases). CDR1 and CDR2 (germline): LNHDA, SQIVND (reference sequence). V was shortened by 6 bases and J by 9 bases, with 18 bases between the two germline ends. This CDR3 contains 14 residues. This chain's CDR3 is CASSTAGGRGPQHF. The CDR3 DNA reads TGTGCCAGTAGCACCGCAGGAGGGAGGGGGCCCCAGCATTTT.

The chain combines TRBV4-1 with TRBJ2-2; a possible D gene is TRBD2 (7 bases). V lost 0 bases and J lost 6, with 17 bases in between. The length of the CDR3 is 17 residues. The V gene's germline CDR1 is MGHRA and CDR2 YSYEKL. CDR3 sequence (DNA): TGCGCCAGCAGCCAAGATTTAGGGGGAGGGTATTCCGGGGAGCTGTTTTTT. Protein product: CASSQDLGGGYSGELFF.

The chain carries TRBV5-6 and TRBJ1-2, with D possibly matching TRBD1 (6 bases). This CDR3 region has 14 residues. The germline V gene encodes CDR1 SGHDT and CDR2 YYEEEE. V lost 2 bases to trimming and J lost 4 bases, with 12 bases between them. DNA for the CDR3: TGTGCCAGCAGCTTTAGAGGGGGTAGCTATGGCTACACCTTC. Its protein is CASSFRGGSYGYTF.

The chain is built from TRBV6-4 and TRBJ2-1; 7 nucleotides match TRBD2. Germline V CDR1 and CDR2: MRHNA, SNTAGT. V lost 6 bases to trimming and J lost 9 bases; unmatched junction nucleotides: 11. CDR3 length equals 14 residues. The CDR3 nucleotides are TGTGCCAGCAGCCTACGGGCGGGAGTAGGTGAGCAGTTCTTC. Amino acid sequence: CASSLRAGVGEQFF.

The genes are TRBV11-2 and TRBJ1-1; D is uncertain. Germline CDR1 is SGHAT and CDR2 is FQNNGV. The CDR3 runs 13 residues. V was trimmed by 2 bases and J by 4 bases, leaving 8 bases between them. This chain's CDR3 is CASSLLLGTEAFF. The CDR3 DNA reads as TGTGCCAGCAGCTTACTTCTGGGCACTGAAGCTTTCTTT.

This clone was seen just once. The rearrangement uses TRBV21-1 and TRBJ2-7; the table's D call, TRBD2, was not checked against the DNA. TRBV21-1 counts as a pseudogene. The CDR3 length is 13 residues. CDR3 coding DNA: TGTGCCAGCAGCGGAAATGCGGGGTACGAGCAGTACTTC. Translated: CASSGNAGYEQYF.

V gene TRBV19 combines with J gene TRBJ1-1; weak D call: TRBD1 (6 bases). V lost 8 bases to trimming and J lost 6 bases, with 19 bases between them. The CDR3 consists of 14 residues. Germline CDR1 is LNHDA and CDR2 is SQIVND (reference sequence). This CDR3 is CASGTGTRYAEAFF. The CDR3 coding sequence is TGTGCCAGTGGTACCGGGACAAGATACGCTGAAGCTTTCTTT.

V usage is TRBV28 and J usage is TRBJ2-7; no definite D call. The CDR3 has 13 amino acids. V was trimmed by 5 bases and J by 1 base, leaving 9 bases between them. Germline V lookup: CDR1 MDHEN, CDR2 SYDVKM. In DNA form, the CDR3 reads TGTGCCAGCAGTCTCGACTTATCCTACGAGCAGTACTTC. Translation gives CASSLDLSYEQYF.

The chain recombines TRBV18 with TRBJ2-5; D unclear. V was pared by 3 bases and J by 5 bases, with 13 bases between. The length of the CDR3 is 14 residues. Looked up from germline, CDR1 is KGHSH and CDR2 is LQKENI. This CDR3 reads CASSPVSASETQYF. CDR3 bases: TGTGCCAGCTCACCTGTTTCAGCGAGCGAGACCCAGTACTTC.

The V gene is TRBV6-5, the J gene TRBJ1-1; D not resolved. V lost 9 bases, J lost 4 bases, and 21 bases lay in between. There are 15 residues in the CDR3. The germline gives CDR1 MNHEY, CDR2 SVGAGI. CDR3 protein: CASSGRGPLFTEAFF. CDR3 bases: TGTGCCAGTAGTGGACGTGGACCCCTTTTCACTGAAGCTTTCTTT.

The chain joins TRBV27 to TRBJ1-1; 8 bases map to TRBD1. The CDR3 is 14 residues long. V was clipped by 5 bases and J by 3 bases; unmatched bases: 5. In germline, CDR1 is MNHEY, CDR2 SMNVEV (reference sequence). CDR3 loop: CASSLTGVDTEAFF. The DNA for the CDR3 is TGTGCCAGCAGTCTGACAGGGGTGGACACTGAAGCTTTCTTT.

The chain couples TRBV7-2 to TRBJ2-5; possibly TRBD2 for D (7 bases). The germline gives CDR1 SGHTA, CDR2 FQGNSA. V was cut by 3 bases and J by 5 bases, with 19 bases left in between. This CDR3 has 16 residues. The CDR3 nucleotides read TGTGCCAGCAGCTTGGTAGTTGTGCGGGGGCAGGAGACCCAGTACTTC. Its translation is CASSLVVVRGQETQYF.

This chain connects TRBV5-4 to TRBJ2-1, with 10 bases matching TRBD1. The CDR3 totals 14 residues. CDR1 SGHNT and CDR2 YYREEE come from the germline V gene (reference sequence). With V trimmed by 0 bases and J by 9 bases, 3 bases remained unmatched. The CDR3 reads CASSLGTGGVEQFF. Here the CDR3 DNA reads TGTGCCAGCAGCTTGGGGACAGGGGGTGTTGAGCAGTTCTTC.

The chain carries TRBV7-9 and TRBJ2-3, with TRBD2 as a possible D gene (6 bases). Trimming cost V 5 bases and J 6 bases, with 18 bases left between them. CDR1 and CDR2 from the germline V gene are SEHNR and FQNEAQ (reference sequence). This CDR3 has 15 residues. CDR3 coding DNA: TGTGCCAGCAGCGCCCTAGGGGACTCAGGTGATACGCAGTATTTT. Translation gives CASSALGDSGDTQYF.

This clone has a single count. The genes are TRBV9 and TRBJ2-2, with 11 bases identical to TRBD2. Germline V lookup: CDR1 SGDLS, CDR2 YYNGEE. V shed 4 bases and J 6 bases; nucleotides not matched to a gene: 8. This CDR3 contains 16 residues. CDR3 loop: CASSFYSGRAAGELFF. The CDR3 region has the DNA TGTGCCAGCAGCTTTTATAGCGGGAGGGCCGCCGGGGAGCTGTTTTTT.

The chain is built from TRBV5-1 and TRBJ2-5, with D unclear. The V gene's germline CDR1 is SGHRS and CDR2 YFSETQ. The V gene lost 0 bases and the J gene lost 7 bases, with 10 bases spanning the gap. This CDR3 is built from 13 residues. This CDR3 reads CASSLVVLGTQYF. CDR3 sequence (DNA): TGCGCCAGCAGCTTGGTAGTTTTGGGGACCCAGTACTTC.

Notes on this clone: Germline and junction disagree at one end, which may indicate a read error. The V and J genes are TRBV30 and TRBJ2-1; TRBD2 aligns across 15 bases. Germline V gene lookup returns CDR1 GTSNPN and CDR2 SVGIG (reference sequence). The CDR3 is 15 amino acids. The DNA of the CDR3 is TGTGCCTGGACTTCCGGGACTAGCGGGAGGAAAGGTTTACTCTTC. Translated: CAWTSGTSGRKGLLF.

The chain is built from TRBV6-1 and TRBJ2-3, with TRBD1 matching over 9 bases. The germline gives CDR1 MNHNS, CDR2 SASEGT. J was trimmed by 1 base and V by 11 bases; bases with no gene match: 7. The CDR3 covers 14 residues. The CDR3, as DNA: TGTGCCGGCCGGACAGGGGCCGGCACAGATACGCAGTATTTT. It codes for CAGRTGAGTDTQYF.

This rearrangement joins TRBV7-9 to TRBJ1-1; D is unclear. The CDR3 contains 13 residues. V lost 2 bases to trimming and J lost 1 base, with 5 bases between them. The germline V gene has CDR1 SEHNR and CDR2 FQNEAQ (reference sequence). The CDR3, as DNA: TGTGCCAGCAGCTTAACCCCGAACACTGAAGCTTTCTTT. This gives the protein CASSLTPNTEAFF.

The genes are TRBV4-1 and TRBJ2-1, with D perhaps being TRBD1 or TRBD2 (6 bases each). The CDR3 totals 17 residues. V was shortened by 4 bases and J by 4 bases, with 20 bases between the two germline ends. Germline V gene lookup returns CDR1 MGHRA and CDR2 YSYEKL. CDR3 sequence: CASSREVREGGYNEQFF. The CDR3 DNA reads TGCGCCAGCAGCCGGGAGGTACGGGAAGGGGGTTACAATGAGCAGTTCTTC.

The sample holds one count of this clone. V and J are TRBV4-2 and TRBJ2-1, with TRBD2 as a possible D gene (5 bases). The CDR3 has 14 amino acids. V lost 1 base, J lost 8 bases, and 12 bases lay in between. CDR1 and CDR2 (germline): LGHNA, YNFKEQ. Here the CDR3 reads CASSQAVYSDEQFF. The CDR3 DNA reads TGTGCCAGCAGCCAAGCCGTCTATAGCGATGAGCAGTTCTTC.

The chain carries TRBV21-1 and TRBJ1-5. TRBV21-1 is a known pseudogene. The CDR3 has 16 amino acids. CDR3 loop: CASSLTGVLSHQPQHF. CDR3 DNA: TGTGCCAGCAGCTTAACCGGGGTCCTTTCCCATCAGCCCCAGCATTTT.

This chain connects TRBV4-2 to TRBJ2-2; 9 bases are shared with TRBD2. With V trimmed by 2 bases and J by 6 bases, 1 base remained unmatched. Germline CDR1 LGHNA, CDR2 YNFKEQ. This CDR3 region has 14 residues. The CDR3 is CASSQKREAGELFF. The CDR3 bases are TGTGCCAGCAGCCAAAAGCGGGAGGCCGGGGAGCTGTTTTTT.

The genes are TRBV7-6 and TRBJ2-1; D possibly matches TRBD1 or TRBD2 (6 bases each). CDR1 and CDR2 from the germline V gene are SGHVS and FNYEAQ. Trimming left V 4 bases short and J 5 bases short, with 18 bases between. This CDR3 has 16 residues. This CDR3 reads CASSSPGGQGHNEQFF. The CDR3 nucleotides read TGTGCCAGCAGCTCTCCCGGGGGCCAAGGCCACAATGAGCAGTTCTTC.

V gene TRBV19 combines with J gene TRBJ2-3; 8 bases match TRBD1. Trimming cost V 6 bases and J 5 bases; bases outside gene matches: 4. This CDR3 contains 13 residues. CDR1 and CDR2 (germline): LNHDA, SQIVND (reference sequence). As DNA, the CDR3 is TGTGCCAGTAGGAGACAGGGGAAAGATACGCAGTATTTT. The encoded protein is CASRRQGKDTQYF. Full variable domain (remainder filled in from reference TRBV19 and TRBJ2-3): DGGITQSPKYLFRKEGQNVTLSCEQNLNHDAMYWYRQDPGQGLRLIYYSQIVNDFQKGDIAEGYSVSREKKESFPLTVTSAQKNPTAFYLCASRRQGKDTQYFGPGTRLTVL.

The gene calls are TRBV11-2 and TRBJ2-3, with TRBD2 matching 8 bases. Trimming removed 5 bases from V and 0 bases from J; junction bases left unmatched: 10. Germline lookup yields CDR1 SGHAT and CDR2 FQNNGV. This CDR3 comprises 17 residues. CDR3 nucleotides: TGTGCCAGCAGCCTCCGATATAGCGGGGATAGCACAGATACGCAGTATTTT. It specifies CASSLRYSGDSTDTQYF.

This clone was picked up a small number of times. This chain's CDR3 is CASTQVNYGYTF. CDR3 coding DNA: TGTGCCAGCACGCAGGTTAACTATGGCTACACCTTC. The gene calls are TRBV2 and TRBJ1-2; no reliable D call. The germline gives CDR1 SNHLY, CDR2 FYNNEI. V lost 7 bases and J 1 base, leaving 7 bases between the germline ends. CDR3 size: 12 residues. Supplemented by reference TRBV2 and TRBJ1-2, the full variable domain reads EPEVTQTPSHQVTQMGQEVILRCVPISNHLYFYWYRQILGQKVEFLVSFYNNEISEKSEIFDDQFSVERPDGSNFTLKIRSTKLEDSAMYFCASTQVNYGYTFGSGTRLTVV.

This clone was seen only once. The J gene is TRBJ2-2, the V gene TRBV5-6; the D call may be TRBD1 or TRBD2 (5 bases each). V was clipped by 4 bases and J by 6 bases, with 10 bases between them. Germline V gene data show CDR1 as SGHDT and CDR2 as YYEEEE. This CDR3 region has 13 residues. The DNA of the CDR3 is TGTGCCAGCAGCCCAGGGAGTCCCGGGGAGCTGTTTTTT. Its protein product is CASSPGSPGELFF. The full variable domain, with the rest looked up from reference TRBV5-6 and TRBJ2-2, is DAGVTQSPTHLIKTRGQQVTLRCSPKSGHDTVSWYQQALGQGPQFIFQYYEEEERQRGNFPDRFSGHQFPNYSSELNVNALLLGDSALYLCASSPGSPGELFFGEGSRLTVL.